The 31 T cell receptor beta chains listed next were all sequenced from one sample in a study of cytomegalovirus exposure and HLA in healthy donors. PCR employed 60 Vbeta and 13 Jbeta primers. Measured with immunoSEQ multiplex PCR; TCRdb has only the in-frame clones, and not every one. The sample lists about 150,000 clones; 80% to 90% were seen once. The sequenced sample consisted of PBMCs. The origin of the receptors is a woman aged 40 to 50 in good health and CMV-seropositive.

The V and J genes are TRBV7-9 and TRBJ2-7; the D gene is possibly TRBD1 (5 bases). The CDR3 sequence is 15 residues long. V was pared by 0 bases and J by 7 bases, with 16 bases between. Germline V gene data show CDR1 as SEHNR and CDR2 as FQNEAQ (reference sequence). CDR3 region: CASSLAARKGVEQYF. For the CDR3, the DNA is TGTGCCAGCAGCTTAGCAGCCAGAAAAGGGGTGGAGCAGTACTTC.

CDR3: CASSQAGGNYEQYF. CDR3 DNA sequence: TGCGCCAGCAGCCAAGCAGGGGGGAACTACGAGCAGTACTTC. V and J are TRBV5-1 and TRBJ2-7, with D possibly being TRBD1 (7 bases). V shed 4 bases and J shed 3 bases, with 14 bases lying between them. Per germline, CDR1 SGHRS and CDR2 YFSETQ. The CDR3 runs 14 residues.

This sequence joins TRBV4-3 and TRBJ1-2, with 7 nucleotides matching TRBD1. Germline-derived CDR1 and CDR2 are LGHNA and YSLEER. The CDR3 consists of 15 residues. The V and J ends lost 6 bases and 6 bases, in that order; junction bases with no gene match: 13. The CDR3 nucleotides read TGCGCCAGCAGTCCGACAGGGCCAGGGTCCGATGGCTACACCTTC. Translation gives CASSPTGPGSDGYTF.

The chain carries TRBV29-1 and TRBJ2-7, with TRBD2 matching over 11 bases. With V trimmed by 7 bases and J by 4 bases, 6 bases remained unmatched. The CDR3 loop spans 13 amino acids. CDR1 SQVTM and CDR2 ANQGSEA come from the germline V gene. CDR3 in amino acids: CSARTSGPYEQYF. CDR3 in DNA: TGCAGCGCCCGGACTAGCGGGCCATACGAGCAGTACTTC.

The rearrangement uses TRBV27 and TRBJ2-7; 7 bases align to TRBD1. CDR1 MNHEY and CDR2 SMNVEV come from the germline V gene (reference sequence). The trim removed 3 bases at V and 1 base at J, leaving 6 bases unmatched. This CDR3 has 15 amino acids. CDR3 residues: CASSFQGTASYEQYF. The CDR3 DNA reads TGTGCCAGCAGTTTTCAAGGGACAGCTTCCTACGAGCAGTACTTC.

CDR3 protein: CAILSETQYF. The CDR3 DNA is TGTGCCATACTCTCCGAGACCCAGTACTTC. This chain joins TRBV6-1 and TRBJ2-5; no clear D gene. Between the trimmed V and J ends, which lost 10 bases and 5 bases, there was a span of 8 bases. This CDR3 contains 10 residues. CDR1 and CDR2 (germline): MNHNS, SASEGT.

The rearrangement uses TRBV2 and TRBJ2-7, with TRBD1 as a possible D gene (6 bases). Looked up from germline, CDR1 is SNHLY and CDR2 is FYNNEI. With 6 bases removed from V and 0 bases from J, the gap between germline ends came to 15 bases. The CDR3 length is 15 residues. Here the CDR3 reads CASRDALGGSYEQYF. CDR3 DNA: TGTGCCAGCAGGGACGCCTTAGGGGGCTCCTACGAGCAGTACTTC.

The CDR3 is CASSQEDRGQLQEQYF. CDR3 coding DNA: TGCGCCAGCAGCCAAGAAGACAGGGGGCAATTACAAGAGCAGTACTTC. The rearrangement uses TRBV4-3 and TRBJ2-7, with 10 bases aligning to TRBD1. This CDR3 is 16 amino acids long. Germline V lookup: CDR1 LGHNA, CDR2 YSLEER. V was clipped by 0 bases and J by 7 bases; unmatched bases: 9.

The chain couples TRBV7-3 to TRBJ2-3, with D possibly TRBD2 on 5 matching bases. The length of the CDR3 is 15 residues. CDR1 SGHTA and CDR2 FQGTGA come from the germline V gene. The V end lost 5 bases, the J end lost 0 bases, and 12 bases lay between the germline ends. The CDR3: CASSPSSRSTDTQYF. CDR3 sequence (DNA): TGTGCCAGCAGCCCTTCTAGCAGGAGCACAGATACGCAGTATTTT.

This chain links TRBV16 with TRBJ2-5; no firm D call. Germline V gives CDR1 KGHSY, CDR2 FQNENV. V was shortened by 0 bases and J by 2 bases, with 7 bases between the two germline ends. The CDR3 length is 14 residues. CDR3 bases: TGTGCCAGCAGCCAATCGTCGGTTCAAGAGACCCAGTACTTC. Residues: CASSQSSVQETQYF.

The rearrangement links TRBV28 to TRBJ1-2; D remains ambiguous. The CDR3 sequence is 12 residues long. CDR1 is MDHEN, CDR2 SYDVKM, per germline. The V end was cut by 8 bases, the J end by 4 bases, with 11 bases between. Here the CDR3 reads CASRGISYGYTF. CDR3 DNA sequence: TGTGCCAGCCGGGGTATCAGCTATGGCTACACCTTC.

The rearrangement joins TRBV5-1 to TRBJ2-7; 8 bases fit TRBD1. V trimming: 4 bases; J trimming: 5 bases; junction bases outside the gene matches: 2. Germline V gives CDR1 SGHRS, CDR2 YFSETQ. CDR3 length equals 12 residues. The chain's CDR3 is CASSPDRDEQYF. CDR3 nucleotide sequence: TGCGCCAGCAGCCCGGACAGGGACGAGCAGTACTTC. Supplemented by reference TRBV5-1 and TRBJ2-7, the full variable domain reads KAGVTQTPRYLIKTRGQQVTLSCSPISGHRSVSWYQQTPGQGLQFLFEYFSETQRNKGNFPGRFSGRQFSNSRSEMNVSTLELGDSALYLCASSPDRDEQYFGPGTRLTVT.

This clone occurred a few times. CDR3 nucleotide sequence: TGTGCCAGCAGCCCCAGGGCGAGCTCTGGAAACACCATATATTTT. This codes for CASSPRASSGNTIYF. The genes are TRBV28 and TRBJ1-3, with D possibly matching TRBD1 (5 bases). The CDR3 sequence is 15 residues long. V shed 6 bases and J shed 0 bases, with 12 bases lying between them. Germline V gene sequence: CDR1 MDHEN, CDR2 SYDVKM.

This clone has just a few counts. V and J are TRBV19 and TRBJ2-3; 8 bases align to TRBD2. The CDR3 runs 16 residues. V lost 4 bases and J lost 5; bases outside the gene matches: 11. Germline V CDR1 and CDR2: LNHDA, SQIVND (reference sequence). CDR3 residues: CASSKPHAGGRDTQYF. The DNA of the CDR3 is TGTGCCAGTAGTAAACCCCACGCGGGGGGCAGAGATACGCAGTATTTT.

V gene TRBV7-2 combines with J gene TRBJ2-3, with D maybe TRBD1 (6 bases). V shed 0 bases and J shed 0 bases, with 13 bases lying between them. CDR1 and CDR2 (germline): SGHTA, FQGNSA. This CDR3 contains 17 residues. CDR3 DNA sequence: TGTGCCAGCAGCTTAGCGGGCGCAGGGGTTAGCACAGATACGCAGTATTTT. The encoded protein is CASSLAGAGVSTDTQYF.

The table lists this clone with a few counts. The genes are TRBV9 and TRBJ2-5; possibly TRBD2 for D (5 bases). The CDR3 is 14 residues long. CDR1 and CDR2 from the germline V gene are SGDLS and YYNGEE. The V end lost 5 bases, the J end lost 5 bases, and 16 bases lay between the germline ends. The CDR3 is CASSRSGASETQYF. The CDR3 region has the DNA TGTGCCAGCAGTAGAAGCGGAGCGTCGGAGACCCAGTACTTC.

The chain joins TRBV11-3 to TRBJ2-3; 9 nucleotides agree with TRBD2. This CDR3 contains 19 residues. The germline V gene has CDR1 SGHNT and CDR2 YENEEA. The ends lost 1 base at V and 6 bases at J; junction bases unmatched: 17. CDR3 protein: CASSLAPGVSGSIPDTQYF. CDR3 nucleotide sequence: TGTGCCAGCAGCTTAGCGCCGGGGGTTAGCGGGAGTATCCCCGATACGCAGTATTTT.

The rearrangement links TRBV2 to TRBJ2-4; 12 bases are shared with TRBD2. V was clipped by 2 bases and J by 6 bases; unmatched bases: 8. This CDR3 comprises 17 residues. Per germline, CDR1 SNHLY and CDR2 FYNNEI. Written as DNA, the CDR3 is TGTGCCAGCAGTGAATTCACGCTAGCGGGAGGGCCAAACATTCAGTACTTC. Translating gives CASSEFTLAGGPNIQYF.

This clone has a handful of counts. The chain joins TRBV27 to TRBJ2-2; a possible D gene is TRBD1 (7 bases). The V gene lost 2 bases and the J gene lost 3 bases, with 10 bases spanning the gap. Germline V gives CDR1 MNHEY, CDR2 SMNVEV (reference sequence). CDR3 size: 15 residues. The DNA for the CDR3 is TGTGCCAGCAGTTTAGTCAGGGGGGACACCGGGGAGCTGTTTTTT. This translates into CASSLVRGDTGELFF.

The CDR3 DNA follows: TGTGCCACCAGCAGAGATCGCGATTCCTCCGGAAACACCATATATTTT. Its translation is CATSRDRDSSGNTIYF. This chain links TRBV15 with TRBJ1-3; D gene ambiguous. V was clipped by 0 bases and J by 4 bases, with 13 bases between them. CDR1 and CDR2 (germline): LNHNV, YYDKDF (reference sequence). This CDR3 has 16 amino acids.

The J gene is TRBJ2-3, the V gene TRBV30, with D possibly TRBD2 on 6 matching bases. The CDR3 has 13 residues. Germline CDR1 reads GTSNPN; CDR2 reads SVGIG (reference sequence). Trimming cost V 5 bases and J 2 bases, with 11 bases left between them. CDR3 region: CAWGAGYTDTQYF. In DNA, the CDR3 is TGTGCCTGGGGGGCGGGGTACACAGATACGCAGTATTTT.

CDR3 in DNA: TGTGCCAGCAGCTCCCCGGGACAGATCCTCTATAGCAATCAGCCCCAGCATTTT. Translation: CASSSPGQILYSNQPQHF. J is TRBJ1-5 and V is TRBV11-3; 7 nucleotides line up with TRBD1. The germline V gene encodes CDR1 SGHNT and CDR2 YENEEA. The junction had 12 bases not matched to a gene; V was cut back by 4 bases and J by 0 bases. CDR3 length equals 18 residues. The full variable domain, with the rest looked up from reference TRBV11-3 and TRBJ1-5, is EAGVVQSPRYKIIEKKQPVAFWCNPISGHNTLYWYLQNLGQGPELLIRYENEEAVDDSQLPKDRFSAERLKGVDSTLKIQPAELGDSAVYLCASSSPGQILYSNQPQHFGDGTRLSIL.

V is TRBV6-4 and J is TRBJ2-5, with D possibly being TRBD2 (5 bases). The V end was cut by 7 bases, the J end by 1 base, with 22 bases between. Germline lookup yields CDR1 MRHNA and CDR2 SNTAGT. The CDR3 is made up of 17 amino acids. CDR3 in amino acids: CASTRSTRPKLQETQYF. The DNA of the CDR3 is TGTGCCAGCACCCGATCTACTAGACCAAAACTCCAAGAGACCCAGTACTTC.

The rearrangement uses TRBV28 and TRBJ2-3; TRBD2 agrees at 10 bases. From germline, CDR1 is MDHEN and CDR2 SYDVKM. This CDR3 is built from 15 residues. With V trimmed by 5 bases and J by 3 bases, 5 bases remained unmatched. The CDR3 DNA sequence: TGTGCCAGCAGTGTGGCTAGCGGGAGAACAGATACGCAGTATTTT. It specifies CASSVASGRTDTQYF.

This rearrangement joins TRBV27 to TRBJ2-1; no definite D call. The V gene lost 5 bases and the J gene lost 0 bases, with 5 bases spanning the gap. Germline-derived CDR1 and CDR2 are MNHEY and SMNVEV (reference sequence). This CDR3 comprises 13 residues. CDR3 DNA: TGTGCCAGCAGTCTAAGCTCCTACAATGAGCAGTTCTTC. Its translation is CASSLSSYNEQFF.

The J gene is TRBJ2-3, the V gene TRBV7-9, with D perhaps matching TRBD2 (6 bases). Germline V gene data show CDR1 as SEHNR and CDR2 as FQNEAQ (reference sequence). The CDR3 covers 15 residues. The V gene lost 1 base and the J gene lost 5 bases, with 13 bases spanning the gap. The CDR3 DNA reads as TGTGCCAGCAGCTTAGTGGGAGGAAAGGAAGATACGCAGTATTTT. This translates into CASSLVGGKEDTQYF.

This rearrangement joins TRBV19 to TRBJ2-7; 12 bases are a match to TRBD1. With 4 bases clipped from V and 2 bases from J, the junction kept 6 bases outside the gene matches. The CDR3 runs 16 residues. Germline-derived CDR1 and CDR2 are LNHDA and SQIVND (reference sequence). The chain's CDR3 is CASSTKGTGGTYEQYF. In DNA form, the CDR3 reads TGTGCCAGTAGTACCAAAGGGACAGGGGGCACCTACGAGCAGTACTTC.

The J gene is TRBJ2-3, the V gene TRBV27; D unresolved. V was pared by 6 bases and J by 5 bases, with 21 bases between. CDR3 size: 16 residues. Germline CDR1 and CDR2: MNHEY and SMNVEV (reference sequence). The CDR3 sequence is CASSQLKAGLRDTQYF. The CDR3 nucleotides are TGTGCCAGCAGCCAACTAAAAGCCGGCCTCAGAGATACGCAGTATTTT.

This clone was seen just once. The chain recombines TRBV6-1 with TRBJ2-1; TRBD2 aligns across 14 bases. With V trimmed by 10 bases and J by 3 bases, 5 bases remained unmatched. Germline V gene data show CDR1 as MNHNS and CDR2 as SASEGT. The CDR3 spans 15 residues. CDR3 sequence: CATAGLAGVYNEQFF. Here the CDR3 DNA reads TGTGCCACCGCGGGACTAGCGGGAGTCTACAATGAGCAGTTCTTC.

This chain links TRBV6-4 with TRBJ2-5; possible D gene TRBD2, 5 bases. The J call is doubtful: the DNA matches TRBJ2-7 better. This CDR3 is built from 14 residues. Per the germline V gene, CDR1 is MRHNA and CDR2 is SNTAGT. CDR3 sequence: CASSDSIEGYEQYF. CDR3 nucleotides: TGTGCCAGCAGTGACTCGATCGAGGGCTACGAGCAGTACTTC.

The V call is TRBV11-2, the J call TRBJ2-1; 10 bases fit TRBD2. Germline CDR1 SGHAT, CDR2 FQNNGV. CDR3 length equals 16 residues. The V and J ends lost 5 bases and 6 bases, in that order; junction bases with no gene match: 10. The CDR3 coding sequence is TGTGCCAGCAGCCCAAGGACTAGCGGAAACTTCAATGAGCAGTTCTTC. As protein: CASSPRTSGNFNEQFF.